This TCR beta chain was found in a study of CD8 T cells in Susac syndrome. Random hexamers primed reverse transcription of roughly 0.5 to 1 ug RNA. immunoSEQ multiplex PCR amplified TCR beta CDR3 across 54 Vbeta, 13 Jbeta. TCRdb reanalysed the immunoSEQ multiplex PCR reads using MiXCR and keeps one entry per CDR3 protein. The sample has roughly 130,000 distinct CDR3 sequences, roughly 95% seen once. CDR1 SGHAT and CDR2 FQDESV come from the germline V gene (reference sequence). The CDR3 extends over 15 amino acids. V was pared by 3 bases and J by 0 bases, with 6 bases between. Sequencing of TCR beta covered CD8+ and CD4+ T cells obtained from blood. The multiple sclerosis controls were treatment-naive patients with relapsing-remitting disease that was stable or active. TEMRA cells were enriched by FACS, and CD4+ and CD8+ T cells were negatively isolated.

The rearrangement joins TRBV11-1 to TRBJ1-6, with D unresolved. The receptor's source is a human donor with multiple sclerosis. Sequenced input: CD4+ T cells from PBMCs. The DNA for the CDR3 is TGTGCCAGCAGCTTTAGCAGCTCCTATAATTCACCCCTCCACTTT. This translates into CASSFSSSYNSPLHF.